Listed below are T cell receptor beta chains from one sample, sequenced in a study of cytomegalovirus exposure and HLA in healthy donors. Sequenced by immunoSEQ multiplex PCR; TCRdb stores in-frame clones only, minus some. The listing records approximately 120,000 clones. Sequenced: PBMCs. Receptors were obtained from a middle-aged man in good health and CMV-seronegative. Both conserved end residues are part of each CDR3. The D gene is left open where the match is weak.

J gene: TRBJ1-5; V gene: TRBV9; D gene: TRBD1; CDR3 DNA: TGTGCCAGCAGCGCCGGGACAGGGTTTAGCAATCAGCCCCAGCATTTT; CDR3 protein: CASSAGTGFSNQPQHF
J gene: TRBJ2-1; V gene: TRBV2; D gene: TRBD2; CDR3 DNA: TGTGCCAGCAGTGAAGCGGGGCGGGAGAGGTGGTACAATGAGCAGTTCTTC; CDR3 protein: CASSEAGRERWYNEQFF
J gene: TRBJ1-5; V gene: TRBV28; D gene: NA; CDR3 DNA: TGTGCCAGCAGCCTCCGGGGGCCCCAGCATTTT; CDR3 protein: CASSLRGPQHF
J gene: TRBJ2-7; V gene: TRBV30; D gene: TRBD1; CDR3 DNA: TGTGCCTGGAGTGTACGGGGACAGAGAACCTACGAGCAGTACTTC; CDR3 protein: CAWSVRGQRTYEQYF
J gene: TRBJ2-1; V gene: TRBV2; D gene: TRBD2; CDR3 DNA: TGTGCCAGCAGTGAAGTCGAGGGCAGTTGGACTAGCGGCTACAATGAGCAGTTCTTC; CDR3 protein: CASSEVEGSWTSGYNEQFF
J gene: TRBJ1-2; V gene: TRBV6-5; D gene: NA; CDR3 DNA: TGTGCCAGCAGTTACCCAGGGAACTGTGGCTACACCTTC; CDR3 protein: CASSYPGNCGYTF
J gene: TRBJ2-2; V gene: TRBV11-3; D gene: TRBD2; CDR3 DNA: TGTGCCAGCAGCTTTCTTCCTAGCGGGAACACCGGGGAGCTGTTTTTT; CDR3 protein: CASSFLPSGNTGELFF
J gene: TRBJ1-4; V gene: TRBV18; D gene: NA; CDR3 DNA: TGTGCCAGCTCACCAGCGTATGTTGAAAAACTGTTTTTT; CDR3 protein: CASSPAYVEKLFF
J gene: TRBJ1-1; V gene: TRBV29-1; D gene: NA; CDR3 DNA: TGCAGTGGGAGCAGGGGTAACACTGAAGCTTTCTTT; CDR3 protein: CSGSRGNTEAFF
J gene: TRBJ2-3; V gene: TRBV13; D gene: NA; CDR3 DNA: TGTGCCAGCAGCGTGGGGCGCGGATCAGATACGCAGTATTTT; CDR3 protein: CASSVGRGSDTQYF
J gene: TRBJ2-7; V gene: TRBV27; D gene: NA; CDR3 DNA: TGTGCCACGCCGACTTTAGGGGGAGCCTACGAGCAGTACTTC; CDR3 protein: CATPTLGGAYEQYF
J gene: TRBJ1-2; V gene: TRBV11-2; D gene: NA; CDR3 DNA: TGTGCCAGCAGCTCAGCGGGACCTTTGAGGATAGGCTACACCTTC; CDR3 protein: CASSSAGPLRIGYTF
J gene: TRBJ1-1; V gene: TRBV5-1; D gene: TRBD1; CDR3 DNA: TGCGCCAGCAGCTTGGCCAGTCAAACGCCAGGGGGTTACACTGAAGCTTTCTTT; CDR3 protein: CASSLASQTPGGYTEAFF
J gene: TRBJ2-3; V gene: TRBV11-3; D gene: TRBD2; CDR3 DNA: TGTGCCAGCAGCTTTGGCGGGGGTAGCGGGAGAAATGAGGACATTGATACGCAGTATTTT; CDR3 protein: CASSFGGGSGRNEDIDTQYF
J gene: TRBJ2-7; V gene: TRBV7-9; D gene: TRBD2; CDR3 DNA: TGTGCCAGCAGCTTAGCGGAGGGAGGGTCCTACGAGCAGTACTTC; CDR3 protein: CASSLAEGGSYEQYF
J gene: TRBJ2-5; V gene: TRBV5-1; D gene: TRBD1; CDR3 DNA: TGCGCCAGCAGCTTTGGGGACAGTCAAGAGACCCAGTACTTC; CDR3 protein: CASSFGDSQETQYF
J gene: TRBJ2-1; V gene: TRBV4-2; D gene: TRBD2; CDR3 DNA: TGTGCCAGCAGCCAAGACGCACTAGCGGGACGCAATGAGCAGTTCTTC; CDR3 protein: CASSQDALAGRNEQFF
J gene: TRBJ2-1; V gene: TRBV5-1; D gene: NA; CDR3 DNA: TGCGCCAGCAGCTTGGAGGGGCGGGGGCGTTACAATGAGCAGTTCTTC; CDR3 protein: CASSLEGRGRYNEQFF
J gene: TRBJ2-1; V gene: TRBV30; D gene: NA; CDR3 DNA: TGTGCCTGGAGTGCTGCGGTCCATCTCCTTATCAATGAGCAGTTCTTC; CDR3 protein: CAWSAAVHLLINEQFF
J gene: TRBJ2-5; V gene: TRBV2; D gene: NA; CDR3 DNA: TGTGCCAGCAGTGGATCTGACACCCTACAAGAGACCCAGTACTTC; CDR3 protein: CASSGSDTLQETQYF
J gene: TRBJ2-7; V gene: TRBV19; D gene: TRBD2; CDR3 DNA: TGTGCCAGTAGTATACAGCTAGCGGGCGGCTACGAGCAGTACTTC; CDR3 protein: CASSIQLAGGYEQYF